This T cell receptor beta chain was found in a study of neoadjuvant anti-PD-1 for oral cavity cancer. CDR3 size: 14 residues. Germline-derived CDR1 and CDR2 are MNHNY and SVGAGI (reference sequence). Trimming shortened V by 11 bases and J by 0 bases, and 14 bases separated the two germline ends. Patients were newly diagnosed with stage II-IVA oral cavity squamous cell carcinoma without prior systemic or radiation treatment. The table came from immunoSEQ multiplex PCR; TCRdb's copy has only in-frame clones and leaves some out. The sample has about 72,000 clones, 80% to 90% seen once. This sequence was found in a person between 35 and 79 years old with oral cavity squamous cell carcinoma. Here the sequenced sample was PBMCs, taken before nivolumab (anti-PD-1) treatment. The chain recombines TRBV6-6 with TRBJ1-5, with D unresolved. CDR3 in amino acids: CASADSYSNQPQHF. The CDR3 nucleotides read TGTGCCTCGGCAGACTCTTATAGCAATCAGCCCCAGCATTTT.